The next 3 T cell receptor beta chains were all read from a single sample in a study of T cells after yellow fever vaccination. TCRdb reprocessed the 5' RACE reads with MiXCR, giving one entry per CDR3 protein. Seen here are 450,000 to 650,000 distinct CDR3 sequences, around an eighth observed once, and the top ten hold about 14%. This material consisted of PBMCs, taken on the day of the yellow fever booster vaccination. The origin of the receptors is a man younger than 45 who received the YFV17D yellow fever vaccine.

The chain joins TRBV20-1 to TRBJ2-3, with TRBD2 matching over 10 bases. V lost 6 bases to trimming and J lost 4 bases; unmatched junction nucleotides: 13. Germline CDR1 is DFQATT and CDR2 is SNEGSKA (reference sequence). CDR3 length: 16 amino acids. Here the CDR3 reads CSARPESGRAPDTQYF. CDR3 nucleotides: TGCAGTGCCCGCCCGGAGAGCGGGAGGGCCCCAGATACGCAGTATTTT.

This clonotype was counted at least ten times. The rearrangement uses TRBV23-1 and TRBJ1-2, with D hard to call. TRBV23-1 falls under the ORF class, with uncertain function. CDR3 length: 13 residues. The V gene lost 5 bases and the J gene lost 0 bases, with 7 bases spanning the gap. CDR3: CASSFGPNYGYTF. The CDR3 region has the DNA TGCGCCAGCAGTTTTGGTCCTAACTATGGCTACACCTTC.

This clonotype was detected a few times. For the CDR3, the DNA is TGTGCCAGCAGCCCTAAGACAGGGGGCTACCGCTACGAGCAGTACTTC. This sequence encodes CASSPKTGGYRYEQYF. The V gene is TRBV11-2, the J gene TRBJ2-7; 10 nucleotides match TRBD1. Germline V gene data show CDR1 as SGHAT and CDR2 as FQNNGV. V was pared by 5 bases and J by 3 bases, with 10 bases of the junction left unmatched. The CDR3 is made up of 16 amino acids. Full variable domain (rest looked up from reference TRBV11-2 and TRBJ2-7): EAGVAQSPRYKIIEKRQSVAFWCNPISGHATLYWYQQILGQGPKLLIQFQNNGVVDDSQLPKDRFSAERLKGVDSTLKIQPAKLEDSAVYLCASSPKTGGYRYEQYFGPGTRLTVT.